This T cell receptor (beta chain) was recorded in a study of vaccination and CD4 T cells after COVID-19. Overall study: Post-COVID samples were collected a median around 100 days following diagnosis, spanning 35 to 161. Every culture used as a control got a CEFX pool, an HIV-1 Nef pool, or no peptide.

Sample treatment: roughly ten-day PBMC culture with coronavirus spike peptide pools or control peptides (ViraFEST assay). With the Oncomine TCR Beta short-read assay, DNA from cultured CD4+ T cells was sequenced. In TCRdb, the PCR reads were re-called with MiXCR into one record per CDR3 protein. The repertoire holds some 14,000 distinct CDR3 sequences, with about 70% as singletons. As regards this clonotype: Its antigen is not known.

The TCR sequence derives from a human donor who had recovered from COVID-19. The source material was CD4+ T cells from blood, cultured in vitro.

The CDR3 protein is CASSLPHWGGTGNQPQHF. In DNA, the CDR3 is TGTGCCAGCAGTTTACCCCATTGGGGGGGAACGGGCAATCAGCCCCAGCATTTT. This chain connects TRBV27 to TRBJ1-5; possible D gene TRBD1, 5 bases. V shed 2 bases and J shed 2 bases, with 19 bases lying between them. The germline gives CDR1 MNHEY, CDR2 SMNVEV (reference sequence). The CDR3 spans 18 residues.